These 22 T cell receptor beta chains share one sample of origin, sequenced in a study of blood T cell repertoires in COVID-19. TCRdb keeps only in-frame clones here, not all; method: immunoSEQ multiplex PCR. This table holds some 250,000 clones, over 70% found once. Material: peripheral blood. These TCRs come from a woman over 75 with acute or convalescent COVID-19.

The chain joins TRBV6-5 to TRBJ2-7; weak D call: TRBD2 (6 bases). Deletions cut 5 bases from V and 6 bases from J, with 20 bases between. Germline V gives CDR1 MNHEY, CDR2 SVGAGI. This CDR3 has 15 residues. CDR3 protein: CASSPLGLSGREQYF. CDR3 in DNA: TGTGCCAGCAGTCCCCTGGGACTTTCGGGCCGCGAGCAGTACTTC.

The chain recombines TRBV12-5 with TRBJ2-3, with a weak D call TRBD2 (5 bases). The CDR3 runs to 11 residues. Germline V gene sequence: CDR1 LGHNT, CDR2 FRNRAP. Trimming pared 4 bases from V and 9 bases from J, leaving 8 bases between. The CDR3: CASGSWETQYF. The CDR3 region has the DNA TGTGCTAGTGGTTCGTGGGAGACGCAGTATTTT.

V is TRBV18 and J is TRBJ1-3, with 7 bases matching TRBD1. This CDR3 contains 16 residues. Trimming took 3 bases from V and 1 from J; bases not matched to a gene: 6. Germline assignment: CDR1 KGHSH and CDR2 LQKENI. The CDR3 spells CASSPLTGKSGNTIYF. The CDR3 DNA sequence: TGTGCCAGCTCACCGTTGACAGGGAAATCTGGAAACACCATATATTTT.

This chain connects TRBV11-3 to TRBJ2-7; D not certain. This CDR3 comprises 17 residues. V was pared by 0 bases and J by 2 bases, with 17 bases between. In germline, CDR1 is SGHNT, CDR2 YENEEA. As DNA, the CDR3 is TGTGCCAGCAGCTTAGATCAGCGACCACAAAGGCCCTACGAGCAGTACTTC. Translation gives CASSLDQRPQRPYEQYF.

J is TRBJ2-3 and V is TRBV5-4; TRBD2 aligns across 8 bases. The CDR3 extends over 17 amino acids. Per the germline V gene, CDR1 is SGHNT and CDR2 is YYREEE (reference sequence). V was pared by 3 bases and J by 4 bases, with 13 bases of the junction left unmatched. This CDR3 reads CASSSPTSGLRADTQYF. The CDR3 DNA reads TGTGCCAGCAGCTCCCCTACTAGCGGACTGCGGGCAGATACGCAGTATTTT.

This clone was seen just once. CDR3 amino acids: CASSGAGTEPSGNTIYF. The CDR3 DNA sequence: TGTGCCAGCAGCGGGGCCGGGACAGAGCCCTCTGGAAACACCATATATTTT. The chain is built from TRBV5-4 and TRBJ1-3; the match to TRBD1 covers 7 bases. CDR3 size: 17 residues. CDR1 is SGHNT and CDR2 is YYREEE in the germline V gene (reference sequence). J lost 0 bases, V lost 4 bases, and 10 bases had no gene match.

This chain connects TRBV5-4 to TRBJ2-3; TRBD2 might be the D (5 bases). The CDR3 extends over 13 amino acids. Germline V gives CDR1 SGHNT, CDR2 YYREEE (reference sequence). Deletions cut 4 bases from V and 3 bases from J, with 9 bases between. The CDR3 DNA reads as TGTGCCAGCAGCGGACTCCCGACAGATACGCAGTATTTT. Amino acid sequence: CASSGLPTDTQYF.

This clone was picked up a small number of times. In nucleotides, the CDR3 is TGCAGCGTTGAAGGGCCAGGGGAAAATGGCTACACCTTC. Amino acids: CSVEGPGENGYTF. This chain links TRBV29-1 with TRBJ1-2, with D perhaps TRBD1 (6 bases). The CDR3 has 13 amino acids. Trimming took 1 base from V and 6 from J, leaving 12 bases between them. Germline assignment: CDR1 SQVTM and CDR2 ANQGSEA. The variable domain in full, with the rest retrieved from reference TRBV29-1 and TRBJ1-2, is SAVISQKPSRDICQRGTSLTIQCQVDSQVTMMFWYRQQPGQSLTLIATANQGSEATYESGFVIDKFPISRPNLTFSTLTVSNMSPEDSSIYLCSVEGPGENGYTFGSGTRLTVV.

The chain couples TRBV12-3 or TRBV12-4 to TRBJ2-2; D unclear. There are 13 residues in the CDR3. Trimming removed 3 bases at V and 6 bases at J, with 8 bases between. This CDR3 is CASSFQVAGELFF. CDR3 sequence (DNA): TGTGCCAGCAGTTTCCAGGTTGCCGGGGAGCTGTTTTTT.

This chain uses TRBV18 with TRBJ2-7; 8 bases fit TRBD1. V shed 5 bases, J shed 2 bases, and the junction held 8 bases outside the gene matches. Germline CDR1 KGHSH, CDR2 LQKENI. The CDR3 sequence is 15 residues long. CDR3 coding DNA: TGTGCCAGCTCAGATTCCCGGGACAGGCCCTACGAGCAGTACTTC. Protein: CASSDSRDRPYEQYF.

The V gene is TRBV15, the J gene TRBJ1-2, with 10 bases matching TRBD1. This CDR3 is built from 17 residues. Germline assignment: CDR1 LNHNV and CDR2 YYDKDF (reference sequence). V lost 0 bases, J lost 8 bases, and 12 bases stayed unmatched. The CDR3 loop reads CATSREYGTGAKGGYTF. The CDR3 bases are TGTGCCACCAGCAGAGAATATGGGACAGGGGCTAAGGGCGGCTACACCTTC.

The gene calls are TRBV4-2 and TRBJ2-2, with D uncertain. The ends were cut back, 4 bases at V and 3 bases at J, with 15 bases in the middle. This CDR3 has 16 residues. CDR1 and CDR2 (germline): LGHNA, YNFKEQ. The CDR3 DNA follows: TGTGCCAGCAGCCCCGAACGAGGCGCGGACACCGGGGAGCTGTTTTTT. It translates to CASSPERGADTGELFF.

V gene TRBV14 combines with J gene TRBJ2-7; D might be TRBD2 (5 bases). Germline assignment: CDR1 SGHDN and CDR2 FVKESK. The V and J ends lost 2 bases and 3 bases respectively, with 11 bases between them. The CDR3 is 14 amino acids. In DNA, the CDR3 is TGTGCCAGCAGCCAATGGATGGGGAGCTACGAGCAGTACTTC. It is translated as CASSQWMGSYEQYF.

The chain carries TRBV29-1 and TRBJ2-1, with 8 bases that match TRBD2. This CDR3 has 13 residues. CDR1 is SQVTM and CDR2 is ANQGSEA in the germline V gene. Trimming removed 7 bases from V and 5 bases from J; junction bases left unmatched: 7. The CDR3 DNA sequence: TGCAGCGCCTCAACGGGGGGGGACAATGAGCAGTTCTTC. Translation gives CSASTGGDNEQFF.

This clone was recorded once. This chain links TRBV9 with TRBJ1-3, with 7 bases that match TRBD1. With V trimmed by 4 bases and J by 0 bases, 7 bases remained unmatched. The CDR3 contains 16 residues. Germline V CDR1 and CDR2: SGDLS, YYNGEE. This chain's CDR3 is CASSFGTASSGNTIYF. CDR3 coding DNA: TGTGCCAGCAGCTTCGGGACAGCCAGCTCTGGAAACACCATATATTTT.

This rearrangement joins TRBV4-1 to TRBJ2-3, with 7 nucleotides matching TRBD2. The CDR3 sequence is 17 residues long. CDR1 and CDR2 from the germline V gene are MGHRA and YSYEKL. The J segment lost 0 bases and the V segment lost 0 bases, leaving 6 bases of the junction unmatched. The CDR3 region is CASSQDGGGSSTDTQYF. The CDR3 region has the DNA TGCGCCAGCAGCCAAGATGGGGGGGGATCTAGCACAGATACGCAGTATTTT.

The chain recombines TRBV30 with TRBJ1-5, with D uncertain. V lost 3 bases to trimming and J lost 3 bases, with 15 bases between them. Per germline, CDR1 GTSNPN and CDR2 SVGIG (reference sequence). The length of the CDR3 is 15 residues. CDR3 protein: CAWSLGGSPNQPQHF. CDR3 nucleotide sequence: TGTGCCTGGAGCCTGGGTGGGAGTCCCAATCAGCCCCAGCATTTT.

This chain uses TRBV25-1 with TRBJ2-7, with D unresolved. From germline, CDR1 is MGHDK and CDR2 SYGVNS. CDR3 length: 13 residues. V gave up 5 bases and J gave up 2 bases, with 10 bases separating them. DNA of the CDR3: TGTGCCAGCAGTCGCCAGGCCACCTACGAGCAGTACTTC. Residues: CASSRQATYEQYF.

J is TRBJ1-4 and V is TRBV2, with a possible D match to TRBD1 (6 bases). The CDR3 extends over 13 amino acids. Trimming shortened V by 8 bases and J by 8 bases, and 15 bases separated the two germline ends. Germline CDR1 reads SNHLY; CDR2 reads FYNNEI. The CDR3 sequence: CASSTGIREKLFF. CDR3 DNA sequence: TGTGCCAGCTCTACAGGGATCCGCGAAAAACTGTTTTTT.

In the case of this clone: One junction end does not reproduce the germline sequence, and a read error may be involved. The sample carries other DNA sequences with the same CDR3. The V and J genes are TRBV7-2 and TRBJ2-1; the match to TRBD2 covers 12 bases. Germline lookup yields CDR1 SGHTA and CDR2 FQGNSA. This CDR3 has 14 residues. The CDR3 region has the DNA TGTGCCAGCAGCCTAGCGGGGGGGCCGGATGAGCAGTTCTTC. This codes for CASSLAGGPDEQFF. Complete variable domain (other parts from reference TRBV7-2 and TRBJ2-1): GAGVSQSPSNKVTEKGKDVELRCDPISGHTALYWYRQSLGQGLEFLIYFQGNSAPDKSGLPSDRFSAERTGGSVSTLTIQRTQQEDSAVYLCASSLAGGPDEQFFGPGTRLTVL.

V and J are TRBV5-1 and TRBJ1-2; 9 nucleotides agree with TRBD1. The CDR3 extends over 15 amino acids. The J segment lost 2 bases and the V segment lost 6 bases, leaving 8 bases of the junction unmatched. CDR1 and CDR2 (germline): SGHRS, YFSETQ. CDR3 loop: CASTIGTGNNYGYTF. Here the CDR3 DNA reads TGCGCCAGCACTATCGGGACAGGGAACAACTATGGCTACACCTTC.

V gene TRBV9 combines with J gene TRBJ2-3; TRBD1 matches 9 bases. The germline CDR1 and CDR2 sequences are SGDLS and YYNGEE. After removal of 0 bases from V and 4 bases from J, the junction contained 3 bases not matched to a gene. This CDR3 spans 15 amino acids. CDR3 DNA sequence: TGTGCCAGCAGCGTAGGAACAGGGGGCGCAGATACGCAGTATTTT. It encodes CASSVGTGGADTQYF.